This T cell receptor (beta chain) was recovered during a study of cytomegalovirus exposure and HLA in healthy donors. Study results and limitations: Segments of the TCR beta V type were, in most cases, productive about 90% or about 30% of the time in an earlier analysis. Common viral pathogens were later found to be apparently linked to several of the most significant clusters. As immune exposure information, only CMV serostatus was available.

In this sample, this clone turned up many times. The antigen remains undetermined. Donors were ostensibly healthy at sampling, although undocumented immune exposures were probable. 60 Vbeta and 13 Jbeta primers were used in PCR. Repertoires were generated with immunoSEQ multiplex PCR, while TCRdb's copy carries only in-frame clones and drops some. Of roughly 140,000 clones in the sample, around 79% were seen once. CDR3 size: 16 residues. The V gene's germline CDR1 is SGHNT and CDR2 YYREEE (reference sequence). With V trimmed by 1 base and J by 9 bases, 13 bases remained unmatched. This clonotype was sampled from a woman aged 40 to 55 in good health and CMV-seropositive. Input material: PBMCs. The chain carries TRBV5-4 and TRBJ2-1, with 7 positions matching TRBD2. The CDR3: CASSLFGSSGVGEQFF. CDR3 in DNA: TGTGCCAGCAGCTTGTTTGGGTCGAGCGGGGTAGGTGAGCAGTTCTTC.